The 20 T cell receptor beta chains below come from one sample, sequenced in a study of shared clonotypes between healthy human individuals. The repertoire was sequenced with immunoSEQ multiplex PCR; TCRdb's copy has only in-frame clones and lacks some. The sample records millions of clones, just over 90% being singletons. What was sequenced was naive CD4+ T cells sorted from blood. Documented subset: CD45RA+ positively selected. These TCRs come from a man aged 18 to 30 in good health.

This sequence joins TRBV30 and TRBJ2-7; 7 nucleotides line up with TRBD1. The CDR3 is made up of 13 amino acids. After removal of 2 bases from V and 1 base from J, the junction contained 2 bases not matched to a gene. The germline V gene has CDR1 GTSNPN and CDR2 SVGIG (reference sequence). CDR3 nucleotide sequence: TGTGCCTGGAGTCCGGGACAGTCCTACGAGCAGTACTTC. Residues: CAWSPGQSYEQYF.

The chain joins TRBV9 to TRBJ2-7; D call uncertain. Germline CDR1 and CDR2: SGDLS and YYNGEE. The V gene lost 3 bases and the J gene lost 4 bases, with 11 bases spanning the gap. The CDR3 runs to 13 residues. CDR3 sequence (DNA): TGTGCCAGCAGCGCCAGCGATGCTTACGAGCAGTACTTC. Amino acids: CASSASDAYEQYF.

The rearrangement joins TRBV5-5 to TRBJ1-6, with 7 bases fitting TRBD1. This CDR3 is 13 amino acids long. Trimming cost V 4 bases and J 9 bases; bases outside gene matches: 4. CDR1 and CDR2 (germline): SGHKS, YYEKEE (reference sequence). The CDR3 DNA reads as TGTGCCAGCAGCAAGGGACAGACTTCACCCCTCCACTTT. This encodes CASSKGQTSPLHF.

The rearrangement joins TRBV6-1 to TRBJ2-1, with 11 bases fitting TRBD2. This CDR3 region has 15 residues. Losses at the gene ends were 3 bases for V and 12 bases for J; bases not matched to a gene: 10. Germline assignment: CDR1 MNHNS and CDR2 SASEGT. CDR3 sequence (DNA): TGTGCCAGCAGTGATGGTAGCGGGGGGGCTTCCCCGCAGTTCTTC. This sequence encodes CASSDGSGGASPQFF.

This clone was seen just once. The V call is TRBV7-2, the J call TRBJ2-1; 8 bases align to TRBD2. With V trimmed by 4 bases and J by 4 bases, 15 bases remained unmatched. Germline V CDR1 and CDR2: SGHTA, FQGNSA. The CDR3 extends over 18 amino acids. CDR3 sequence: CASSWTLGSGGYYNEQFF. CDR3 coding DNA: TGTGCCAGCAGCTGGACACTAGGCAGCGGGGGCTATTACAATGAGCAGTTCTTC.

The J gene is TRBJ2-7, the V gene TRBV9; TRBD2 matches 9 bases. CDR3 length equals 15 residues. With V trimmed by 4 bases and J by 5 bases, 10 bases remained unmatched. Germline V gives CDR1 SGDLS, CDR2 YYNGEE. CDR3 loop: CASSLSASGNDEQYF. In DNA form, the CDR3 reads TGTGCCAGCAGCCTCAGTGCTAGCGGGAACGACGAGCAGTACTTC. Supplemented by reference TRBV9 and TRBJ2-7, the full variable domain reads DSGVTQTPKHLITATGQRVTLRCSPRSGDLSVYWYQQSLDQGLQFLIQYYNGEERAKGNILERFSAQQFPDLHSELNLSSLELGDSALYFCASSLSASGNDEQYFGPGTRLTVT.

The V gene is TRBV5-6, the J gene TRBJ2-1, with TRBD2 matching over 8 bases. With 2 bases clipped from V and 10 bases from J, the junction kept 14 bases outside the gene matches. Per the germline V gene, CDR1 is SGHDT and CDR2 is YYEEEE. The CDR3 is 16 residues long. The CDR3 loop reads CASSLLADPMFQEQFF. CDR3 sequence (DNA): TGTGCCAGCAGCTTACTAGCGGACCCCATGTTTCAAGAGCAGTTCTTC.

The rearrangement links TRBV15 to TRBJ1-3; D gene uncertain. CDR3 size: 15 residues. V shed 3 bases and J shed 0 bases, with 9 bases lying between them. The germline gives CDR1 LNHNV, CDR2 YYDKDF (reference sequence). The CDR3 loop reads CATSSTGLSGNTIYF. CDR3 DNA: TGTGCCACCAGCAGTACGGGCCTCTCTGGAAACACCATATATTTT.

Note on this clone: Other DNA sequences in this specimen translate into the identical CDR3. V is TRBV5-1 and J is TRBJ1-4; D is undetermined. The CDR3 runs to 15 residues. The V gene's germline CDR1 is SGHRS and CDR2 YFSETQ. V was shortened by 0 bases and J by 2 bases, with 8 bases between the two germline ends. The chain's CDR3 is CASSLGGVTNEKLFF. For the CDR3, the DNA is TGCGCCAGCAGCTTGGGTGGAGTCACTAATGAAAAACTGTTTTTT.

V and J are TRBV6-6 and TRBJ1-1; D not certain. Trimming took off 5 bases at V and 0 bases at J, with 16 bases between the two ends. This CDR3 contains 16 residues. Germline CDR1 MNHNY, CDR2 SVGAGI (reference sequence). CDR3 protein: CASSTREWGMNTEAFF. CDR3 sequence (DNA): TGTGCCAGCAGTACGAGGGAGTGGGGTATGAACACTGAAGCTTTCTTT.

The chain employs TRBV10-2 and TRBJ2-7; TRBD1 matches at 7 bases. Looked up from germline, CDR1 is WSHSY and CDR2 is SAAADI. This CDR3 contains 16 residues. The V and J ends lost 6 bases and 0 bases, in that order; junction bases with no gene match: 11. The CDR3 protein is CASRSIDRDLSYEQYF. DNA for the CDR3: TGCGCCAGCAGAAGTATAGACAGGGACCTCTCCTACGAGCAGTACTTC.

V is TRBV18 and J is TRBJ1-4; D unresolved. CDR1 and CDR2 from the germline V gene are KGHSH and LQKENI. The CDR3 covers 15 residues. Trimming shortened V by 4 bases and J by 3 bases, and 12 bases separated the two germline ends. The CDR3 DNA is TGTGCCAGCTCACATGAGGTGGGGTCTAATGAAAAACTGTTTTTT. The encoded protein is CASSHEVGSNEKLFF.

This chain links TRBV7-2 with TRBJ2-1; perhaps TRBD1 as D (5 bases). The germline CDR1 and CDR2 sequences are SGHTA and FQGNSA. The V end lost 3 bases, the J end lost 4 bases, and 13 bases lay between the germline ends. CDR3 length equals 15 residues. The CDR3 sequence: CASSFGREGYNEQFF. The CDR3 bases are TGTGCCAGCAGCTTTGGCAGGGAAGGATACAATGAGCAGTTCTTC.

The CDR3 DNA follows: TGTGCCAGCAGCTTAAGGGACCAGAACACCGGGGAGCTGTTTTTT. Translation: CASSLRDQNTGELFF. V is TRBV11-2 and J is TRBJ2-2; D tentatively fits TRBD1 or TRBD2 (5 bases each). The CDR3 covers 15 residues. Germline CDR1 and CDR2: SGHAT and FQNNGV. The V and J ends lost 2 bases and 1 base respectively, with 8 bases between them.

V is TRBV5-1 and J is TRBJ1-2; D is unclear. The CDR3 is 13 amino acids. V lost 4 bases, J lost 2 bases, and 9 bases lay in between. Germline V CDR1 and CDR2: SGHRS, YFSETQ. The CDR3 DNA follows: TGCGCCAGCAGCCCTGGACTGAACTATGGCTACACCTTC. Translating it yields CASSPGLNYGYTF.

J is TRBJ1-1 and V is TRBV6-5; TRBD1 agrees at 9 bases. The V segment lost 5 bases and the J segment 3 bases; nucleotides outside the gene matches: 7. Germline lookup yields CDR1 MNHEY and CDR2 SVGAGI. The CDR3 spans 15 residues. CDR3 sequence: CASSKTRDRDTEAFF. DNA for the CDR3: TGTGCCAGCAGTAAGACCCGGGACAGGGACACTGAAGCTTTCTTT.

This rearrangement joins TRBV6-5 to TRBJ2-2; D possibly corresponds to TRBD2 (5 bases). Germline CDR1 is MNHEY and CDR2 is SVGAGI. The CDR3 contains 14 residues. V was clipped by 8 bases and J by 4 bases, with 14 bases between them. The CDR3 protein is CASQSLVVTGELFF. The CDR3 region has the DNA TGTGCCAGCCAGTCACTAGTCGTCACCGGGGAGCTGTTTTTT.

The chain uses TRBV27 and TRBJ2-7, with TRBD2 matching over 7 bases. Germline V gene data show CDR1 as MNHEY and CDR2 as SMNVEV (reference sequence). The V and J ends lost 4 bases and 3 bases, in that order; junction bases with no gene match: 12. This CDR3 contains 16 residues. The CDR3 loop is CASSSLLGGGFYEQYF. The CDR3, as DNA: TGTGCCAGCAGTTCACTACTGGGCGGGGGATTCTACGAGCAGTACTTC.

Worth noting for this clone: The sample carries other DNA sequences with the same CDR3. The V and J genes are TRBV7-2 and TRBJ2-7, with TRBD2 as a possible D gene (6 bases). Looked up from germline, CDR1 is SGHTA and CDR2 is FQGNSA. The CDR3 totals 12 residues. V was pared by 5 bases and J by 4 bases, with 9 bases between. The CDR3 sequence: CASSPGRYEQYF. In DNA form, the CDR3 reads TGTGCCAGCAGCCCAGGGAGGTACGAGCAGTACTTC. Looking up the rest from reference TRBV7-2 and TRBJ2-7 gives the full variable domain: GAGVSQSPSNKVTEKGKDVELRCDPISGHTALYWYRQSLGQGLEFLIYFQGNSAPDKSGLPSDRFSAERTGGSVSTLTIQRTQQEDSAVYLCASSPGRYEQYFGPGTRLTVT.

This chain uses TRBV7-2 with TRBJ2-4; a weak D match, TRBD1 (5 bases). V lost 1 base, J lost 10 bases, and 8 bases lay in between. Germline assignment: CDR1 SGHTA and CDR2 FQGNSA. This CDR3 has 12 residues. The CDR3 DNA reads TGTGCCAGCAGCTTAGTCCCAGGGATTCAGTACTTC. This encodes CASSLVPGIQYF.